A single sample gave rise to the 22 T cell receptor beta chains below, sequenced in a study of blood T cell repertoires in COVID-19. Sequencing used immunoSEQ multiplex PCR; TCRdb keeps in-frame clones, though not all of them. The sample consists of roughly 60,000 clones, approximately 83% of them appearing once. Sequencing was done on a sample of peripheral blood. The receptors here all came from a man aged 50-60 years with COVID-19, enrolled during active disease.

The chain has TRBV6-5 and TRBJ1-4, with D perhaps TRBD1 (5 bases). Germline values: CDR1 MNHEY, CDR2 SVGAGI. The length of the CDR3 is 14 residues. V shed 5 bases and J shed 7 bases, with 14 bases lying between them. CDR3 loop: CASSRGTEVEKLFF. CDR3 DNA sequence: TGTGCCAGCAGTCGGGGGACTGAAGTTGAAAAACTGTTTTTT.

V gene TRBV28 combines with J gene TRBJ2-7, with 10 bases fitting TRBD2. Germline V gene data show CDR1 as MDHEN and CDR2 as SYDVKM. This CDR3 spans 19 amino acids. J was trimmed by 2 bases and V by 6 bases; bases with no gene match: 19. CDR3: CASSRHRGGLAALPYEQYF. In DNA form, the CDR3 reads TGTGCCAGCAGCCGACACCGGGGCGGACTAGCGGCCCTTCCCTACGAGCAGTACTTC. Combining the CDR3 with reference TRBV28 and TRBJ2-7 gives the whole variable domain DVKVTQSSRYLVKRTGEKVFLECVQDMDHENMFWYRQDPGLGLRLIYFSYDVKMKEKGDIPEGYSVSREKKERFSLILESASTNQTSMYLCASSRHRGGLAALPYEQYFGPGTRLTVT.

The V gene is TRBV11-2, the J gene TRBJ2-2; TRBD2 is a possible D gene (6 bases). V gave up 8 bases and J gave up 0 bases, with 16 bases separating them. This CDR3 is built from 16 residues. CDR1 SGHAT and CDR2 FQNNGV come from the germline V gene. CDR3 amino acids: CASAIGRGPNTGELFF. Written as DNA, the CDR3 is TGTGCCAGCGCCATTGGGCGGGGACCGAACACCGGGGAGCTGTTTTTT. Drawing the rest from reference TRBV11-2 and TRBJ2-2, the complete variable domain is EAGVAQSPRYKIIEKRQSVAFWCNPISGHATLYWYQQILGQGPKLLIQFQNNGVVDDSQLPKDRFSAERLKGVDSTLKIQPAKLEDSAVYLCASAIGRGPNTGELFFGEGSRLTVL.

The genes are TRBV28 and TRBJ2-1; D possibly corresponds to TRBD2 (5 bases). The CDR3 totals 15 residues. Germline V gene data show CDR1 as MDHEN and CDR2 as SYDVKM. Trimming left V 3 bases short and J 0 bases short, with 9 bases between. As DNA, the CDR3 is TGTGCCAGCAGTTTTGGGAGCCTCTCCTACAATGAGCAGTTCTTC. Residues: CASSFGSLSYNEQFF.

This clone was counted between two and nine times. The genes are TRBV10-1 and TRBJ1-5, with 8 bases that match TRBD1. The CDR3 length is 17 residues. V trimming: 1 base; J trimming: 2 bases; junction bases outside the gene matches: 7. The germline V gene has CDR1 WNHNN and CDR2 SYGVQD (reference sequence). Here the CDR3 DNA reads TGCGCCAGCAGTGAGTGCTTGCCGGGACAGGGCAATCAGCCCCAGCATTTT. Protein sequence: CASSECLPGQGNQPQHF.

This chain joins TRBV28 and TRBJ1-2, with a weak D call TRBD1 (5 bases). The V and J ends lost 6 bases and 4 bases respectively, with 9 bases between them. The CDR3 runs 12 residues. Germline V gene sequence: CDR1 MDHEN, CDR2 SYDVKM. The chain's CDR3 is CASRGRTYGYTF. The CDR3 DNA follows: TGTGCCAGCAGGGGGCGCACCTATGGCTACACCTTC.

This sequence joins TRBV3-1 (or the pseudogene TRBV3-2) and TRBJ2-1, with 7 bases identical to TRBD1. Germline loops: CDR1 LGHDT, CDR2 YNNKEL (reference sequence). The J segment lost 4 bases and the V segment lost 2 bases, leaving 5 bases of the junction unmatched. This CDR3 has 15 residues. CDR3 sequence (DNA): TGTGCCAGCAGCCAACAACCGGGACAGTACAATGAGCAGTTCTTC. It codes for CASSQQPGQYNEQFF.

This clone was detected once. V and J are TRBV27 and TRBJ1-5, with a tentative D call TRBD1 (6 bases). There are 13 residues in the CDR3. From germline, CDR1 is MNHEY and CDR2 SMNVEV (reference sequence). Between the trimmed V and J ends, which lost 6 bases and 3 bases, there was a span of 9 bases. Written as DNA, the CDR3 is TGTGCCAGCAGGAGGACAGACAATCAGCCCCAGCATTTT. This codes for CASRRTDNQPQHF.

The rearrangement links TRBV30 to TRBJ2-6; D gene uncertain. The CDR3 is made up of 15 amino acids. Trimming took 2 bases from V and 0 from J, leaving 8 bases between them. Germline CDR1 and CDR2: GTSNPN and SVGIG (reference sequence). CDR3 amino acids: CAWSPRVSGANVLTF. As DNA, the CDR3 is TGTGCCTGGAGTCCACGGGTCTCTGGGGCCAACGTCCTGACTTTC.

This clone was counted only a few times. The rearrangement uses TRBV6-5 and TRBJ1-2; maybe TRBD1 (5 bases). Trimming pared 5 bases from V and 7 bases from J, leaving 20 bases between. CDR1 and CDR2 (germline): MNHEY, SVGAGI. This CDR3 spans 15 amino acids. CDR3 sequence: CASSQRSGRGGGYTF. For the CDR3, the DNA is TGTGCCAGCAGTCAGAGGTCAGGGCGGGGTGGTGGCTACACCTTC.

The chain links TRBV7-8 to TRBJ2-3, with 9 bases fitting TRBD2. In germline, CDR1 is SGHVS, CDR2 FQNEAQ. The CDR3 extends over 16 amino acids. V lost 1 base, J lost 7 bases, and 9 bases stayed unmatched. This chain's CDR3 is CASSLDASGTYYTQYF. CDR3 nucleotides: TGTGCCAGCAGCTTAGATGCTAGCGGGACATATTATACGCAGTATTTT.

The rearrangement uses TRBV2 and TRBJ1-1; tentatively, D is TRBD1 (5 bases). CDR3 length equals 12 residues. The ends were cut back, 6 bases at V and 1 base at J, with 6 bases in the middle. Germline V CDR1 and CDR2: SNHLY, FYNNEI. The CDR3 region is CASSRENTEAFF. CDR3 DNA sequence: TGTGCCAGCAGCAGGGAGAACACTGAAGCTTTCTTT.

The DNA for the CDR3 is TGTGCCAGCACAGGTAGCTCTGGGGCCAACGTCCTGACTTTC. As protein: CASTGSSGANVLTF. The chain uses TRBV2 and TRBJ2-6, with no clear D. Germline values: CDR1 SNHLY, CDR2 FYNNEI. The CDR3 loop spans 14 amino acids. Between the trimmed V and J ends, which lost 7 bases and 0 bases, there was a span of 7 bases.

This clone has only one observation. The genes are TRBV6-5 and TRBJ2-1; D is possibly TRBD1 (5 bases). Trimming cost V 4 bases and J 0 bases, with 10 bases left between them. Germline lookup yields CDR1 MNHEY and CDR2 SVGAGI. The length of the CDR3 is 15 residues. The CDR3 DNA is TGTGCCAGCAGTTGGGGCAGGGCCTCCTACAATGAGCAGTTCTTC. It codes for CASSWGRASYNEQFF.

This clone was seen a single time. The chain joins TRBV18 to TRBJ1-3; 9 nucleotides line up with TRBD1. J lost 4 bases, V lost 4 bases, and 5 bases had no gene match. The CDR3 sequence is 15 residues long. In germline, CDR1 is KGHSH, CDR2 LQKENI. The CDR3 nucleotides read TGTGCCAGCTCACAAGGGACAGGGACGGGAAACACCATATATTTT. The encoded protein is CASSQGTGTGNTIYF.

This clone occurred once. V usage is TRBV13 and J usage is TRBJ2-2, with 8 bases matching TRBD2. The ends lost 4 bases at V and 5 bases at J; junction bases unmatched: 9. The CDR3 covers 16 residues. CDR1 and CDR2 (germline): PRHDT, FYEKMQ (reference sequence). The DNA for the CDR3 is TGTGCCAGCAGCTCCCGGGAGGGAGACCATACCGGGGAGCTGTTTTTT. Translated: CASSSREGDHTGELFF.

This chain uses TRBV7-2 with TRBJ1-5; D gene unclear. The CDR3 has 15 residues. V was pared by 1 base and J by 5 bases, with 12 bases between. Germline lookup yields CDR1 SGHTA and CDR2 FQGNSA. CDR3 DNA sequence: TGTGCCAGCAGCTTAGTAGTAGGGAGAGATCAGCCCCAGCATTTT. Its protein product is CASSLVVGRDQPQHF.

This sequence joins TRBV19 and TRBJ2-2; maybe TRBD2 (6 bases). V was trimmed by 5 bases and J by 6 bases, leaving 13 bases between them. The CDR3 is 14 amino acids. The germline V gene has CDR1 LNHDA and CDR2 SQIVND (reference sequence). The CDR3 reads CASSRGVGAGELFF. The DNA of the CDR3 is TGTGCCAGTAGTCGCGGGGTTGGGGCCGGGGAGCTGTTTTTT.

V gene TRBV5-1 combines with J gene TRBJ1-2, with D possibly being TRBD1 (6 bases). Germline CDR1 is SGHRS and CDR2 is YFSETQ. The CDR3 length is 12 residues. Trimming took off 4 bases at V and 5 bases at J, with 9 bases between the two ends. CDR3: CASSTTGYGYTF. In DNA, the CDR3 is TGCGCCAGCAGCACTACAGGGTATGGCTACACCTTC.

This clone was seen a few times. The chain joins TRBV28 to TRBJ1-2; TRBD1 agrees at 9 bases. This CDR3 has 13 residues. Germline CDR1 MDHEN, CDR2 SYDVKM. With V trimmed by 3 bases and J by 8 bases, 4 bases remained unmatched. CDR3 nucleotide sequence: TGTGCCAGCAGTTTGCTGACAGGGGGAGGCTACACCTTC. This codes for CASSLLTGGGYTF.

The genes are TRBV3-1 (or the pseudogene TRBV3-2) and TRBJ1-5, with D possibly being TRBD1 (6 bases). The CDR3 contains 14 residues. Trimming shortened V by 6 bases and J by 7 bases, and 16 bases separated the two germline ends. Germline loops: CDR1 LGHDT, CDR2 YNNKEL (reference sequence). The CDR3 DNA is TGTGCCAGCAGTTCGGGGGGCGGGCTACAGCCCCAGCATTTT. Translation: CASSSGGGLQPQHF.

This clone occurred a few times. The chain has TRBV12-3 or TRBV12-4 and TRBJ1-2; the D gene is possibly TRBD1 (6 bases). This CDR3 region has 13 residues. With 6 bases removed from V and 3 bases from J, the gap between germline ends came to 11 bases. The CDR3 protein is CASRPTGYYGYTF. The CDR3 nucleotides are TGTGCCAGCAGACCAACAGGGTACTATGGCTACACCTTC.